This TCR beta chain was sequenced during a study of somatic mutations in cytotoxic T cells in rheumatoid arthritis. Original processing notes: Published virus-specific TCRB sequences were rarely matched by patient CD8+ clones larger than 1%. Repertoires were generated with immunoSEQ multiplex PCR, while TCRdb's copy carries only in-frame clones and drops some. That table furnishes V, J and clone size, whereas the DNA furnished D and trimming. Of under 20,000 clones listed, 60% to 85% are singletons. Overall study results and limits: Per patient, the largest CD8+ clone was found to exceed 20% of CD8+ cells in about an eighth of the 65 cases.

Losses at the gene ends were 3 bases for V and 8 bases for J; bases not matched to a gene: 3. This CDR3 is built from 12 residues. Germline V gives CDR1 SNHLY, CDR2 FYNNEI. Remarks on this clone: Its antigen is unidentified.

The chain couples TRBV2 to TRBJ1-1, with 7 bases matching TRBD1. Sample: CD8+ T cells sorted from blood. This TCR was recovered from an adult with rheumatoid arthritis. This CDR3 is CASSDYRGEAFF. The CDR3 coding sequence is TGTGCCAGCAGTGATTACAGGGGAGAAGCTTTCTTT.